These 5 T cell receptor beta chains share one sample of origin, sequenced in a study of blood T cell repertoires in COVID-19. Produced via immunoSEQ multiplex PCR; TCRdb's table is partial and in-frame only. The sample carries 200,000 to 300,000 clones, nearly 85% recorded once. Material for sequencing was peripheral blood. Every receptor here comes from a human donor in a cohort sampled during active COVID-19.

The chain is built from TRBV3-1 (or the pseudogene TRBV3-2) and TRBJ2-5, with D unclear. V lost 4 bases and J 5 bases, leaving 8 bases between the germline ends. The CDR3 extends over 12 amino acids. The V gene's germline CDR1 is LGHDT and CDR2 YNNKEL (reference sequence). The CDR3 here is CASSLRRETQYF. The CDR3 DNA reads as TGTGCCAGCAGCCTAAGGCGGGAGACCCAGTACTTC.

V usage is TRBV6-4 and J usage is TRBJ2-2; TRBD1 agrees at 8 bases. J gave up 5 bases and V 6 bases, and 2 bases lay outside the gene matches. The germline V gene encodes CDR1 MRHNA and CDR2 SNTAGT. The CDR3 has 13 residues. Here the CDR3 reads CASRRDRTGELFF. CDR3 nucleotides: TGTGCCAGCAGAAGGGACAGGACCGGGGAGCTGTTTTTT.

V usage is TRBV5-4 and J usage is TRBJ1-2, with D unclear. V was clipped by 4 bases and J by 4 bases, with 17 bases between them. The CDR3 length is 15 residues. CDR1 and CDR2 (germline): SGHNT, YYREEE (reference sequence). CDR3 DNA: TGTGCCAGCAGCCTTATTCGAGGTGTTAGCTATGGCTACACCTTC. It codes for CASSLIRGVSYGYTF.

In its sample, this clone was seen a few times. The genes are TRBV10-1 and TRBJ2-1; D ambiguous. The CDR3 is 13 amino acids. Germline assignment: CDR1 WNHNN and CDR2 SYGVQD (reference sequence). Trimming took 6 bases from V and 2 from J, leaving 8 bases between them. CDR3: CASSLSPYNEQFF. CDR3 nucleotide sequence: TGCGCCAGCAGCCTGAGCCCCTACAATGAGCAGTTCTTC.

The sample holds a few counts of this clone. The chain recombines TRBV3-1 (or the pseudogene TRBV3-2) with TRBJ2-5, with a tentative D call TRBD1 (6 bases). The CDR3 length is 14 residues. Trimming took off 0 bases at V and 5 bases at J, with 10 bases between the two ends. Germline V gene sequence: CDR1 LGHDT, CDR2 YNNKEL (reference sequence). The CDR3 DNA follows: TGTGCCAGCAGCCAAGAAACAGGGTGGGAGACCCAGTACTTC. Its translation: CASSQETGWETQYF.